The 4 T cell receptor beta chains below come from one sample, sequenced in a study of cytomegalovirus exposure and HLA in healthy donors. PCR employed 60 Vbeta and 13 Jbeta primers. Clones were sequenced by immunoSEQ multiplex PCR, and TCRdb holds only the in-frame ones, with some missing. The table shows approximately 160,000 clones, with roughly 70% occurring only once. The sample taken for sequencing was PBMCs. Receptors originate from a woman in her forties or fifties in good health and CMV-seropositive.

DNA of the CDR3: TGTGCCAGCAGCCGGACCGGGACTAGCGGGGGGGGGCTCAATGAGCAGTTCTTC. Its translation is CASSRTGTSGGGLNEQFF. The chain employs TRBV11-3 and TRBJ2-1, with 16 bases that match TRBD2. CDR3 length: 18 residues. Germline CDR1 is SGHNT and CDR2 is YENEEA. The V and J ends lost 5 bases and 6 bases, in that order; junction bases with no gene match: 10.

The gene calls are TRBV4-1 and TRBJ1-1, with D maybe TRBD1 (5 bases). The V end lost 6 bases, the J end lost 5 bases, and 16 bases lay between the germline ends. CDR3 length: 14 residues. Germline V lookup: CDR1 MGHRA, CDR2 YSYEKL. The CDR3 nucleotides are TGCGCCAGCAGAGGCATAGAGGGGAGGACTGAAGCTTTCTTT. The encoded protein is CASRGIEGRTEAFF.

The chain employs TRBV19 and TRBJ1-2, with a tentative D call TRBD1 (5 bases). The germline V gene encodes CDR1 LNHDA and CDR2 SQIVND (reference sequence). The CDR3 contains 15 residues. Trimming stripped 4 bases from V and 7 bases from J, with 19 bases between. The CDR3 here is CASSSDSGRAIGYTF. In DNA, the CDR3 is TGTGCCAGTAGTAGCGACTCGGGCAGGGCGATTGGCTACACCTTC.

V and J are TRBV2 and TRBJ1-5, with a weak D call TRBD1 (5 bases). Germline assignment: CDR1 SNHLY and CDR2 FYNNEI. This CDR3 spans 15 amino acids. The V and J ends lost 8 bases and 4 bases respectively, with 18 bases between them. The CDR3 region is CASAAFGTTNQPQHF. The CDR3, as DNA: TGTGCCAGCGCCGCCTTCGGGACTACGAATCAGCCCCAGCATTTT.